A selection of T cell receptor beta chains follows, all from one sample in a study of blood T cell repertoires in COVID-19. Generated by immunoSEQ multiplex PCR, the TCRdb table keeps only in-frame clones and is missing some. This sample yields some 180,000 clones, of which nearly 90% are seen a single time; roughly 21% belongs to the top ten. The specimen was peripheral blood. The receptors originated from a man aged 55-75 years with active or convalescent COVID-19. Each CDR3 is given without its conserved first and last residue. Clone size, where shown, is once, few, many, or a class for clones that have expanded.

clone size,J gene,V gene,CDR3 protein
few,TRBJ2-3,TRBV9,ASSVEAGGRDTQY
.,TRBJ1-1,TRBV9,ASSVQGDTEAF
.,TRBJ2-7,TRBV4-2,ASSHRGQGGYEQY
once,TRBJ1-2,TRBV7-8,ASSLRTGSGYT
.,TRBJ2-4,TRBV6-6,ASSRTSGGADTPKNIQY
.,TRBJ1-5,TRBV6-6,ASSTMGGMSNQPQH
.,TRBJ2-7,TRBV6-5,ASSYSNGGSYEQY
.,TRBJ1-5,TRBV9,ASTDQSGQKNQPQH
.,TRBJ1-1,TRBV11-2,ASSLVGYRIIGGTEAF
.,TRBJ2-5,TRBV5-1,ASSARASGGQETQY
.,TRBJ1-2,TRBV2,ASSDKGTGYGYT
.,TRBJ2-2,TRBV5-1,ASSRGQNTGELF
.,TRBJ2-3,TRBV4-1,ASSQDGPVGDTQY
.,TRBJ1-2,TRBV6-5,ASVGHSGGFYGYT
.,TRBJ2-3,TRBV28,ASSYSSGGARDTQY
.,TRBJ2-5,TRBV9,ASSAAGTGGETQY
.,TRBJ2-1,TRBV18,ASSPISSDRNNEQF
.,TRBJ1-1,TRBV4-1,ASSQGGTGGSEAF
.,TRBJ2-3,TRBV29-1,SFYGGTDTQY
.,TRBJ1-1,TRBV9,ASSVVPRQAGEAF
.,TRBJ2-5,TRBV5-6,ASSLGTVQETQY
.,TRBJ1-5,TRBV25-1,ASSGTGSGQPQH
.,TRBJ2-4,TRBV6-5,ASSYGAERNIQY
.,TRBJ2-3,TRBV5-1,ASSLGPGGPTDTQY
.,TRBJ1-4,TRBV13,ASSHNEKLF
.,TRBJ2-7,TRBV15,ATSRRTSGGPDPY
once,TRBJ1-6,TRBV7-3,ASSLLPNSPLH
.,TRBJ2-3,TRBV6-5,ASRPDKTDTQY
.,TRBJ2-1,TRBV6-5,ASRETGGGSDEQF
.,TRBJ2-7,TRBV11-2,ASSLLAGTGVYEQY
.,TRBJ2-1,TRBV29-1,SVEGGGAISYNEQF
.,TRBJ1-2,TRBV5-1,ASSFPGSEGYT
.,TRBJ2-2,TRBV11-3,ASSPGTGATGELF
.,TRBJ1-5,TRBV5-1,ASSPDSPSNQPQH
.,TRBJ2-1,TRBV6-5,ASRNSGGANEQF
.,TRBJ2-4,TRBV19,ASSNPGIAKNIQY
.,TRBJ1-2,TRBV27,ASRTGGAWGYT
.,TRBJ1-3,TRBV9,ASSVETGAGNTIY
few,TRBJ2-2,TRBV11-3,ASSLNTGELF
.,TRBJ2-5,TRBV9,ASSVAGRQETQY
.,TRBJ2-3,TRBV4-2,ASSQDRTSGTDTQY
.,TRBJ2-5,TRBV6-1,ASSETVRGETQY
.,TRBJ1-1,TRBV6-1,ASSETGWTEAF
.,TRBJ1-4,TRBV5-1,ASSLQGAGEKLF
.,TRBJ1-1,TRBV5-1,ASSFTGGTEAF
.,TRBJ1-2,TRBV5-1,ASSLVSGEGYT
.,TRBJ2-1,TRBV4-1,ASSLRDRGLDEQF
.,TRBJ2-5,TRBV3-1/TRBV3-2,ASSRGGFQETQY
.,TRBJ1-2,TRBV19,ASNYVAGRGTYGYT
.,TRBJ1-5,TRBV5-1,ASSLQGPDQPQH
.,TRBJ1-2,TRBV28,ASNSRGYGYT
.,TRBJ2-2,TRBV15,ATSAQGGDTGELF
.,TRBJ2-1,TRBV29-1,SVGGVYNEQF
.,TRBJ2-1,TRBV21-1,ASSGLDWMASLAGHYNEQF
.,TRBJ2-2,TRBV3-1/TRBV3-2,ASSSRSPTSGGELF
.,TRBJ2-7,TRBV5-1,ASSLATGTVSYEQY
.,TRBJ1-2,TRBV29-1,SARDRSLRGYT
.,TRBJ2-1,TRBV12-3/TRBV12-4,ASRKHHEQF
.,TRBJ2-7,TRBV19,ASSPARAEEQY
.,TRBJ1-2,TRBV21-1,ASSKDNRIYGYT